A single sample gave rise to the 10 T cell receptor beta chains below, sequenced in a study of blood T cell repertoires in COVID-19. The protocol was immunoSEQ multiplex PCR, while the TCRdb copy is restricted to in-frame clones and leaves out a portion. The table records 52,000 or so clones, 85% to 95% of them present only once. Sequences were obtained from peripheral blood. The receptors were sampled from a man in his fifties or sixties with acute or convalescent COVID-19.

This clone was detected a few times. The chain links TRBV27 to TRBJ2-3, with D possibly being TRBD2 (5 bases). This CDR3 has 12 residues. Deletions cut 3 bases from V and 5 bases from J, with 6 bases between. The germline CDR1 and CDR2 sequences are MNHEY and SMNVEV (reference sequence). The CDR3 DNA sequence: TGTGCCAGCAGTTTCCGGGGAGATACGCAGTATTTT. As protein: CASSFRGDTQYF.

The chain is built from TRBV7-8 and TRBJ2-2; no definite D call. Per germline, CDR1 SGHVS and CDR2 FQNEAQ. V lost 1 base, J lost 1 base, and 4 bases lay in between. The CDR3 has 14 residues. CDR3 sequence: CASSLVQNTGELFF. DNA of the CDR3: TGTGCCAGCAGCTTAGTCCAGAACACCGGGGAGCTGTTTTTT.

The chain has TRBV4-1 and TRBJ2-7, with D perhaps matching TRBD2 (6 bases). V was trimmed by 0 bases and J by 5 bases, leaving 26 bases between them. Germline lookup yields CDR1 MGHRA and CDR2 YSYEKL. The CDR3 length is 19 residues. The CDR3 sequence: CASSQDPLFAGSRNDEQYF. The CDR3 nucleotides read TGCGCCAGCAGCCAAGATCCACTTTTCGCCGGGAGTAGGAACGACGAGCAGTACTTC.

CDR3 loop: CSVVVGAGYEQYF. CDR3 nucleotides: TGCAGCGTTGTGGTTGGGGCAGGCTACGAGCAGTACTTC. The V call is TRBV29-1, the J call TRBJ2-7; tentative D call: TRBD1 (5 bases). Germline lookup yields CDR1 SQVTM and CDR2 ANQGSEA. Trimming left V 4 bases short and J 3 bases short, with 13 bases between. The CDR3 has 13 residues.

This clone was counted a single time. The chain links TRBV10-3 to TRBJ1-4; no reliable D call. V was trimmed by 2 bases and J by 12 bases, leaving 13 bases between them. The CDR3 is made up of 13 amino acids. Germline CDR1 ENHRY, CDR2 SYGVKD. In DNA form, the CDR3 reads TGTGCCATCAGTGAGACGGGAGGCGGGGAACTGTTTTTT. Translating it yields CAISETGGGELFF.

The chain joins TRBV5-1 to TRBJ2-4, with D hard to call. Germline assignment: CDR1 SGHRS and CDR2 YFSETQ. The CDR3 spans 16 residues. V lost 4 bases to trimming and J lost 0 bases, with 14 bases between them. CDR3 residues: CASSPDFSAAKNIQYF. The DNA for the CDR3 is TGCGCCAGCAGCCCAGATTTCTCCGCAGCCAAAAACATTCAGTACTTC.

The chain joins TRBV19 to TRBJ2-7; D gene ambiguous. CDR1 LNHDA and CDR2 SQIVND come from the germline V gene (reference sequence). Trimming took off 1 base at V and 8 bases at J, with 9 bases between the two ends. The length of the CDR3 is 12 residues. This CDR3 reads CASSIAGFQQYF. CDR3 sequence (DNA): TGTGCCAGTAGTATAGCCGGGTTTCAGCAGTACTTC. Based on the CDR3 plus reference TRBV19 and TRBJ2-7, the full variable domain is DGGITQSPKYLFRKEGQNVTLSCEQNLNHDAMYWYRQDPGQGLRLIYYSQIVNDFQKGDIAEGYSVSREKKESFPLTVTSAQKNPTAFYLCASSIAGFQQYFGPGTRLTVT.

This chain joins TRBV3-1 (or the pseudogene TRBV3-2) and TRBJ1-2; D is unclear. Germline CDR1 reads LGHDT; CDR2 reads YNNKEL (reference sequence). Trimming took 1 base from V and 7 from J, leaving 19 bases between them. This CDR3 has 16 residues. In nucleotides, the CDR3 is TGTGCCAGCAGCCAAGTTCGATCTAACGGGAAGGGTGGCTACACCTTC. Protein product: CASSQVRSNGKGGYTF.

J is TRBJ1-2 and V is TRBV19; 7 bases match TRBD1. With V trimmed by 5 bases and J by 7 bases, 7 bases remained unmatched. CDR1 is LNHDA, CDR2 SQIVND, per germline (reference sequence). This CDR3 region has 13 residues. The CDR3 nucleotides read TGTGCCAGTAGTCAGGGGGGAAGTTTTGGCTACACCTTC. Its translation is CASSQGGSFGYTF.

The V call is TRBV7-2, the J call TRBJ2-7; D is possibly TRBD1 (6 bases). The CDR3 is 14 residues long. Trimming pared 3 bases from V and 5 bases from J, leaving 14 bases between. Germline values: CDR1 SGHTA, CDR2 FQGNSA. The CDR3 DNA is TGTGCCAGCAGCTTGGGGGCAAATTCCCACGAGCAGTACTTC. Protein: CASSLGANSHEQYF.